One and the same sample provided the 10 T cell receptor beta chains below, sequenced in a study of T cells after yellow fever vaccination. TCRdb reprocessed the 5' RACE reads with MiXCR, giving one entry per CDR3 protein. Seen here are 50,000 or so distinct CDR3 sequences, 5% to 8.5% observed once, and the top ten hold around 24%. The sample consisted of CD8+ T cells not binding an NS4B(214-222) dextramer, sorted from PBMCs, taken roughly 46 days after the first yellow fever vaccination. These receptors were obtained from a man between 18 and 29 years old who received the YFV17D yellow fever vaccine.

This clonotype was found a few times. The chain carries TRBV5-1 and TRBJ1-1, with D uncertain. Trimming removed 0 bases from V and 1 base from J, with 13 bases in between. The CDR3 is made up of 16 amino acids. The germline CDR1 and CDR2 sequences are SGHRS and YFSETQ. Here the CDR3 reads CASSLGAGPSNTEAFF. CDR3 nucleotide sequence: TGCGCCAGCAGCTTGGGGGCAGGCCCATCGAACACTGAAGCTTTCTTT.

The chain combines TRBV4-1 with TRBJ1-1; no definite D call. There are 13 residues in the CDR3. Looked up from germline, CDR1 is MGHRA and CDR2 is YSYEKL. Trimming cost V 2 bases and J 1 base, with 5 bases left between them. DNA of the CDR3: TGCGCCAGCAGCCAATATCGGAACACTGAAGCTTTCTTT. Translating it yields CASSQYRNTEAFF.

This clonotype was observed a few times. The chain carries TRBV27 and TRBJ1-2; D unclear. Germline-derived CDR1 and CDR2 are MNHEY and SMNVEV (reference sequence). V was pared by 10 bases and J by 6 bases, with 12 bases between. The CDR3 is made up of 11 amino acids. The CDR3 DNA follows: TGTGCCACAAAATTCCGCGATGGCTACACCTTC. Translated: CATKFRDGYTF.

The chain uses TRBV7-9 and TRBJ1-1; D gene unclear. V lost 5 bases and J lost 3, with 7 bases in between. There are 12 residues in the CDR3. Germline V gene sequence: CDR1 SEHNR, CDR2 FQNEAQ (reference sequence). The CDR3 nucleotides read TGTGCCAGCAGCGGAGTGGACACTGAAGCTTTCTTT. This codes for CASSGVDTEAFF.

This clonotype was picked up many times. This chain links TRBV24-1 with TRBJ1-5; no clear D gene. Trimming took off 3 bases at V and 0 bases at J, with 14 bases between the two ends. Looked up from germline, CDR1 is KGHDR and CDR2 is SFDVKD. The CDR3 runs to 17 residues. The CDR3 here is CATSDLNYRNSNQPQHF. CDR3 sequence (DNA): TGTGCCACCAGTGATCTAAACTACAGAAATAGCAATCAGCCCCAGCATTTT.

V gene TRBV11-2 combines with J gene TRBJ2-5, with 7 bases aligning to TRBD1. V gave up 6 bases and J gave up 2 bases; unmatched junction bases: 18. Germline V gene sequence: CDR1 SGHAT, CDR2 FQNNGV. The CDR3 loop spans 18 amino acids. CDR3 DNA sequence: TGTGCCAGCAGTCCGGTAGGCTCCTCCGACAGGGATCAAGAGACCCAGTACTTC. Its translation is CASSPVGSSDRDQETQYF.

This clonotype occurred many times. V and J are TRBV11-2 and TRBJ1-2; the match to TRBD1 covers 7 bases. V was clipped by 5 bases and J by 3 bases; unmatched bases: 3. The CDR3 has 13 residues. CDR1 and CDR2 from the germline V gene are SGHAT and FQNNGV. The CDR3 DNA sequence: TGTGCCAGCAGCCCTGGACAGGACTATGGCTACACCTTC. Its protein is CASSPGQDYGYTF. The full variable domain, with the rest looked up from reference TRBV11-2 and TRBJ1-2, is EAGVAQSPRYKIIEKRQSVAFWCNPISGHATLYWYQQILGQGPKLLIQFQNNGVVDDSQLPKDRFSAERLKGVDSTLKIQPAKLEDSAVYLCASSPGQDYGYTFGSGTRLTVV.

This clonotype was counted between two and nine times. The CDR3 DNA is TGCGCCAGCAGCCAAGAGGGTTATGGGGGTCAGAACACTGAAGCTTTCTTT. It yields the protein CASSQEGYGGQNTEAFF. This chain uses TRBV4-1 with TRBJ1-1; weak D call: TRBD1 (5 bases). Germline assignment: CDR1 MGHRA and CDR2 YSYEKL. Trimming pared 0 bases from V and 1 base from J, leaving 15 bases between. The CDR3 consists of 17 residues.

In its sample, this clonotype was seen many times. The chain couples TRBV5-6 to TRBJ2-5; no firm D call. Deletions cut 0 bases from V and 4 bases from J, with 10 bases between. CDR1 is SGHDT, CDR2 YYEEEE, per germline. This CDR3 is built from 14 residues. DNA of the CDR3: TGTGCCAGCAGCTTGGTTGGCAGGTCAGAGACCCAGTACTTC. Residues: CASSLVGRSETQYF.

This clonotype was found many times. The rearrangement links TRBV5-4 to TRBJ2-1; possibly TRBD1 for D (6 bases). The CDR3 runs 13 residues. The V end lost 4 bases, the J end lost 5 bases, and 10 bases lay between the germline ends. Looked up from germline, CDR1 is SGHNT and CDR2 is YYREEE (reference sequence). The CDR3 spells CASSGDNHNEQFF. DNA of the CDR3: TGTGCCAGCAGCGGGGACAACCACAATGAGCAGTTCTTC.